The clone carrying this T cell receptor (beta chain) has just one count. The record originates from a study of shared clonotypes between healthy human individuals. Overall study context: CD4 naive cells filled three plates per donor, CD4 memory three, CD8 naive two and CD8 memory one.

Naive-designated CD8 cells lacked CD45RO, were positively enriched for CCR7, and omitted terminally differentiated effector memory CD45RA+ cells. Study donors comprised healthy, HIV-negative adults devoid of recent acute infection or vaccination. Only Caucasian adults living in Nashville, Tennessee made up the donor group. Some clones are missing from TCRdb's copy, which holds only in-frame ones; the method was immunoSEQ multiplex PCR. Of about 2.2 million clones in the sample, more than 85% are singletons; the top ten hold roughly 1.7%. The germline V gene has CDR1 MDHEN and CDR2 SYDVKM. Trimming took off 6 bases at V and 10 bases at J, with 21 bases between the two ends. The CDR3 is made up of 15 amino acids.

V and J are TRBV28 and TRBJ2-2, with D perhaps matching TRBD1 or TRBD2 (7 bases each). The receptor was isolated from a man younger than 35 in good health. Some clones in this sample may be carry-over from other donors' samples. The sample comprised naive CD8+ T cells from PBMCs. The CDR3 bases are TGTGCCAGCAGCAGTCCGGGGAGGGGGCGCGTGGAGCTGTTTTTT. Its translation is CASSSPGRGRVELFF.